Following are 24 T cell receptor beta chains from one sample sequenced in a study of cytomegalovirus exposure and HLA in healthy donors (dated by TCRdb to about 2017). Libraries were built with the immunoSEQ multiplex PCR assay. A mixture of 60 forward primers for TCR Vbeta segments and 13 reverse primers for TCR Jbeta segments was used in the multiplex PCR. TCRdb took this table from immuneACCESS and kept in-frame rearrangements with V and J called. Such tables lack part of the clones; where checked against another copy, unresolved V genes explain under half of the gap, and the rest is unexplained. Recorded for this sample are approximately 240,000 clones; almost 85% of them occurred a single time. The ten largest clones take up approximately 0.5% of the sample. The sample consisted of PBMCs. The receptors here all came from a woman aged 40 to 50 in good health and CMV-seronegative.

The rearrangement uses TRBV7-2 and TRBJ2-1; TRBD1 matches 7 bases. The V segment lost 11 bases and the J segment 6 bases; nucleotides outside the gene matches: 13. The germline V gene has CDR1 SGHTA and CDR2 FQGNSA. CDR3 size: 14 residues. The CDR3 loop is CAVTSGTAFNEQFF. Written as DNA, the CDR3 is TGTGCCGTAACGTCCGGGACAGCATTCAATGAGCAGTTCTTC.

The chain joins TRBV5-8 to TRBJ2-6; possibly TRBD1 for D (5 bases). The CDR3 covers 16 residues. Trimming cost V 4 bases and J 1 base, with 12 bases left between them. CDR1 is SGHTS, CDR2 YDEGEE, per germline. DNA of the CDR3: TGTGCCAGCAGCCCGTTCCAGGGATCTGGGGCCAACGTCCTGACTTTC. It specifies CASSPFQGSGANVLTF.

CDR3 protein: CASSLSPGSTRSPLHF. The CDR3 DNA reads as TGTGCCAGCAGTTTATCCCCGGGAAGTACACGATCACCCCTCCACTTT. The chain combines TRBV27 with TRBJ1-6; D unclear. Trimming cost V 0 bases and J 10 bases, with 16 bases left between them. The length of the CDR3 is 16 residues. CDR1 and CDR2 (germline): MNHEY, SMNVEV (reference sequence).

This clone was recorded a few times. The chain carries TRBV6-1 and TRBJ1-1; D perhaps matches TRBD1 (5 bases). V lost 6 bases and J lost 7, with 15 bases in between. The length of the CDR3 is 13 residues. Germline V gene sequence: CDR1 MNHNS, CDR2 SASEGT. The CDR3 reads CASRVTRAGEAFF. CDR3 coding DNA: TGTGCCAGCAGAGTAACCAGGGCAGGTGAAGCTTTCTTT.

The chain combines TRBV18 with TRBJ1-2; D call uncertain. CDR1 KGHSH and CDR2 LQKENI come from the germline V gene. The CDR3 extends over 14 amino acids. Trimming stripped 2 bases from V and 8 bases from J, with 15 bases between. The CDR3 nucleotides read TGTGCCAGCTCACCAGAACGGGGAGGTTTAGGCTACACCTTC. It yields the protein CASSPERGGLGYTF.

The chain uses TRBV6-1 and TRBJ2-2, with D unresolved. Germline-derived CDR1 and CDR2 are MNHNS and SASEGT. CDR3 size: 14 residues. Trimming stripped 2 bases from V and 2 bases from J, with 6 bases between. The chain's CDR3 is CASSETRNTGELFF. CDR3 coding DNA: TGTGCCAGCAGTGAAACACGAAACACCGGGGAGCTGTTTTTT.

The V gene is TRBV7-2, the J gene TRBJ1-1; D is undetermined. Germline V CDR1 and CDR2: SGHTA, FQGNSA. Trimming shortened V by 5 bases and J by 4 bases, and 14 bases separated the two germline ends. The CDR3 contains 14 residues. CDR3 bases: TGTGCCAGCAGCGGGTTCGCGCGGGGCACTGAAGCTTTCTTT. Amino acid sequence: CASSGFARGTEAFF.

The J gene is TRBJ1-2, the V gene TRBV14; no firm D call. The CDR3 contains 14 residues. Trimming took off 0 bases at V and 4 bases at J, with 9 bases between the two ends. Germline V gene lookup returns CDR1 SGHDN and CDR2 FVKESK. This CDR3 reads CASSQDSILYGYTF. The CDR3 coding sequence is TGTGCCAGCAGCCAAGATAGTATCCTCTATGGCTACACCTTC.

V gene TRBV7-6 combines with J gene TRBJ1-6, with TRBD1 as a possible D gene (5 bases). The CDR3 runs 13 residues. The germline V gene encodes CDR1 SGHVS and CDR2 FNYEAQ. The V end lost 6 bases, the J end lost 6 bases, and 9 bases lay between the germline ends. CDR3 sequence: CASREQGNSPLHF. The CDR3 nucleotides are TGTGCCAGCAGAGAGCAGGGTAATTCACCCCTCCACTTT.

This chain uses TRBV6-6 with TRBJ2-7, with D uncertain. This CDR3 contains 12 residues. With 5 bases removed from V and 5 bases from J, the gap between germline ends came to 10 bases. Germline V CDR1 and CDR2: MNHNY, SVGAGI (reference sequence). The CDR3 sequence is CASSTDWDEQYF. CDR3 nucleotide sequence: TGTGCCAGCAGTACCGACTGGGACGAGCAGTACTTC.

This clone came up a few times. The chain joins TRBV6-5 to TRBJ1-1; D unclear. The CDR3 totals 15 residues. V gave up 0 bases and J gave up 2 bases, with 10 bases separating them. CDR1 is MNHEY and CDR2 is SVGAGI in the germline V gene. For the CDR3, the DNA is TGTGCCAGCAGTTACTCGTCCAGAACCAACACTGAAGCTTTCTTT. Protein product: CASSYSSRTNTEAFF.

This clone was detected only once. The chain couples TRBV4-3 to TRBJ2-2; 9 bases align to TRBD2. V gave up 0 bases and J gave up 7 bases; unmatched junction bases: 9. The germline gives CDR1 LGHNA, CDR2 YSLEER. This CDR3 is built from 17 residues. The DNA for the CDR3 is TGCGCCAGCAGCCAAGAGGGGGCGGGGGGGCATCACGGGGAGCTGTTTTTT. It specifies CASSQEGAGGHHGELFF.

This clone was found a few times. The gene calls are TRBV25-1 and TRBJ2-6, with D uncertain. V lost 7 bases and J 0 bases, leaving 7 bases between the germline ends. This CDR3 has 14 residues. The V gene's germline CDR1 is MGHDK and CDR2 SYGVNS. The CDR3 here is CASTTDSGANVLTF. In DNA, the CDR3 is TGTGCCAGCACCACAGACTCTGGGGCCAACGTCCTGACTTTC.

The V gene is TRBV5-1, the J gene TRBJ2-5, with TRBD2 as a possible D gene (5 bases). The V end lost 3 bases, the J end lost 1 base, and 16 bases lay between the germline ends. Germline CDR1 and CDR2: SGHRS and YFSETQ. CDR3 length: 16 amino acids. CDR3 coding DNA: TGCGCCAGCAGCTCAGGTTTGGGAGTCCTCCAAGAGACCCAGTACTTC. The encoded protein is CASSSGLGVLQETQYF.

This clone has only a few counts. Here the CDR3 DNA reads TGTGCCAGCAGGCCCCAGGGATATCCCTCTGGAAACACCATATATTTT. Translating it yields CASRPQGYPSGNTIYF. The chain uses TRBV2 and TRBJ1-3, with a possible D match to TRBD1 (5 bases). Germline loops: CDR1 SNHLY, CDR2 FYNNEI. The CDR3 covers 16 residues. Trimming removed 6 bases at V and 0 bases at J, with 15 bases between. The whole variable domain, remainder taken from reference TRBV2 and TRBJ1-3, is EPEVTQTPSHQVTQMGQEVILRCVPISNHLYFYWYRQILGQKVEFLVSFYNNEISEKSEIFDDQFSVERPDGSNFTLKIRSTKLEDSAMYFCASRPQGYPSGNTIYFGEGSWLTVV.

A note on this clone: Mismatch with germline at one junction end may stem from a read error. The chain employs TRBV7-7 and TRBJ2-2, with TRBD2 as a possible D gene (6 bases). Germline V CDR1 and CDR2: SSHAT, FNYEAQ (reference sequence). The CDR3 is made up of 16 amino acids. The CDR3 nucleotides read TGTGCTAGCAGCTTAGATGGAGGGTTCGGCACCGGGGAGCTGTTTTTT. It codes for CASSLDGGFGTGELFF.

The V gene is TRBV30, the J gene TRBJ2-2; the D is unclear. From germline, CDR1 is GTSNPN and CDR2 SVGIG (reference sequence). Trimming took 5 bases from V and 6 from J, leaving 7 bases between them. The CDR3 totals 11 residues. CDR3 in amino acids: CAWLEAGELFF. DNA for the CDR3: TGTGCCTGGTTAGAGGCCGGGGAGCTGTTTTTT.

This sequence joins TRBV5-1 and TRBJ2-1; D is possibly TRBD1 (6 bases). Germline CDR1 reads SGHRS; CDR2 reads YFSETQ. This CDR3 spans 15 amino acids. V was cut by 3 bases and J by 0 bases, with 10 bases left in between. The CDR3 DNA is TGCGCCAGCAGCTCGCAACAGGGCTCCTACAATGAGCAGTTCTTC. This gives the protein CASSSQQGSYNEQFF.

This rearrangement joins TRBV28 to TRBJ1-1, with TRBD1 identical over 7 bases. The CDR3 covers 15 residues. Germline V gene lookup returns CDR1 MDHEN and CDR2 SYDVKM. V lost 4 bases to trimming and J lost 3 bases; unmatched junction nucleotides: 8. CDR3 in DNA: TGTGCCAGCAGTTCGACAGGGCGAATATACACTGAAGCTTTCTTT. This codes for CASSSTGRIYTEAFF. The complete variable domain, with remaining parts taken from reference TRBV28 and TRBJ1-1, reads DVKVTQSSRYLVKRTGEKVFLECVQDMDHENMFWYRQDPGLGLRLIYFSYDVKMKEKGDIPEGYSVSREKKERFSLILESASTNQTSMYLCASSSTGRIYTEAFFGQGTRLTVV.

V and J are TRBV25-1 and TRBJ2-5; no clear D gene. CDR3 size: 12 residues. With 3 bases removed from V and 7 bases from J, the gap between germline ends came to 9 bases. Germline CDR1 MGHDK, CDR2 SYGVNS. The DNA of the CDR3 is TGTGCCAGCAGTGACTACCTAGGGACCCAGTACTTC. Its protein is CASSDYLGTQYF. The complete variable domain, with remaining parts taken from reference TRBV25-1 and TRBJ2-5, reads EADIYQTPRYLVIGTGKKITLECSQTMGHDKMYWYQQDPGMELHLIHYSYGVNSTEKGDLSSESTVSRIRTEHFPLTLESARPSHTSQYLCASSDYLGTQYFGPGTRLLVL.

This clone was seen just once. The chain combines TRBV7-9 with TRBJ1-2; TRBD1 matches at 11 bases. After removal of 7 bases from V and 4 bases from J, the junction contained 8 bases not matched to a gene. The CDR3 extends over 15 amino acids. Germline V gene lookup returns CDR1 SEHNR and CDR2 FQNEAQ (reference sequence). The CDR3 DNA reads TGTGCCAGCATCGGACAGGGGGCGAGTGGCTATGGCTACACCTTC. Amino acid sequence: CASIGQGASGYGYTF.

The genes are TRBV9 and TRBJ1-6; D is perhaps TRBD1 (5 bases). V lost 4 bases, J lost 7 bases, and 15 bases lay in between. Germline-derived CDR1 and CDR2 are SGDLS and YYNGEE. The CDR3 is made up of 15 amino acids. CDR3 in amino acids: CASSSGGGFNSPLHF. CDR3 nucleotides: TGTGCCAGCAGCTCGGGGGGGGGATTCAATTCACCCCTCCACTTT.

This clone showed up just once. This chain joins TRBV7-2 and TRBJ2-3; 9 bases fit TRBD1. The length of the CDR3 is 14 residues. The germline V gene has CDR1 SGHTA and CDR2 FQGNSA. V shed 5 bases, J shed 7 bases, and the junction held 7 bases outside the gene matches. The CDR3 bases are TGTGCCAGCAGCCACCAGGACAGGGGAAATACGCAGTATTTT. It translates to CASSHQDRGNTQYF.

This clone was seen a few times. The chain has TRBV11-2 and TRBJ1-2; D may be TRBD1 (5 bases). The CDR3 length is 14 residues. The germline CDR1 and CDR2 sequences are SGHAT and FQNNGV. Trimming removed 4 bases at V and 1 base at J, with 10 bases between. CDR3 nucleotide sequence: TGTGCCAGCAGCTCCCTGGGGGGTAACTATGGCTACACCTTC. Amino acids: CASSSLGGNYGYTF.